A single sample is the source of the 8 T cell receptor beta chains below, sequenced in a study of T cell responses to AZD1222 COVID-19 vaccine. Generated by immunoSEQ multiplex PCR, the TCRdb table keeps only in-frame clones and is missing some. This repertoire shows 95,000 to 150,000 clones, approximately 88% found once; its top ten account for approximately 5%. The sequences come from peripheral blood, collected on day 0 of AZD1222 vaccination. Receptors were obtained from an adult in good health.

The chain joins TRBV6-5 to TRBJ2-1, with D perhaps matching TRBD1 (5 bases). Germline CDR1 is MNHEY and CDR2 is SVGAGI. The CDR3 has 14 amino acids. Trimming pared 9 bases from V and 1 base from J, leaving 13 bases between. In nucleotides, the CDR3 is TGTGCCAGTAGTCAGGGTGTTTCCTACAATGAGCAGTTCTTC. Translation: CASSQGVSYNEQFF.

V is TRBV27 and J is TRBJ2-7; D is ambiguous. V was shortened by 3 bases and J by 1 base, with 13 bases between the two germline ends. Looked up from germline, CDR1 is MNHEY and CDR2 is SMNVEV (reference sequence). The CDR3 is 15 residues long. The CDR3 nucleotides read TGTGCCAGCAGTTTGTGGGGTGTCGGGTCCTACGAGCAGTACTTC. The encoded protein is CASSLWGVGSYEQYF.

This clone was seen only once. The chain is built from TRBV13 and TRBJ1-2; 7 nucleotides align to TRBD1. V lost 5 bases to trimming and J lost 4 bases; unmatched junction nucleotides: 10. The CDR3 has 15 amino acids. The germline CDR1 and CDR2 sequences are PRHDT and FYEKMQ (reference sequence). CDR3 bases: TGTGCCAGCAGCCACGCGGGACAGAAACCCTATGGCTACACCTTC. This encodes CASSHAGQKPYGYTF.

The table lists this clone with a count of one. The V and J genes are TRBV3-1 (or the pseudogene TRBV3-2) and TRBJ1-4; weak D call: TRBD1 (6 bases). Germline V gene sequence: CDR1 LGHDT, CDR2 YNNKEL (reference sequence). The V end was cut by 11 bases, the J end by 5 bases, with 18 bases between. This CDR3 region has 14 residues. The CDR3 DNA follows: TGTGCCGCGGGCCCCACAGGGAGGAATGAAAAACTGTTTTTT. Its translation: CAAGPTGRNEKLFF.

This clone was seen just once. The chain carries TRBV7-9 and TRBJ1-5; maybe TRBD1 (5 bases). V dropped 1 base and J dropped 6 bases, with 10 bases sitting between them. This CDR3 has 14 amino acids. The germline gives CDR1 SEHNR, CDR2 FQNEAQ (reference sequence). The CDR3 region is CASSLGDFSQPQHF. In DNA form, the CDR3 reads TGTGCCAGCAGCTTAGGGGACTTCAGTCAGCCCCAGCATTTT.

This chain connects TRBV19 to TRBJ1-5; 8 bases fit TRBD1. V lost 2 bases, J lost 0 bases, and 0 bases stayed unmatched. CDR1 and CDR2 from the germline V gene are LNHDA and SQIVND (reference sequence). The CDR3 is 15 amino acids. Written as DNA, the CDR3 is TGTGCCAGTAGTATAACAGGGGGTAGCAATCAGCCCCAGCATTTT. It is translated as CASSITGGSNQPQHF.

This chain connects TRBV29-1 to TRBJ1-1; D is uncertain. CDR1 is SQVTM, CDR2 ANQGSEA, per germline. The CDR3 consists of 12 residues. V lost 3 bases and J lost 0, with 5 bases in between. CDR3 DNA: TGCAGCGTTGACCAGGTGAACACTGAAGCTTTCTTT. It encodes CSVDQVNTEAFF.

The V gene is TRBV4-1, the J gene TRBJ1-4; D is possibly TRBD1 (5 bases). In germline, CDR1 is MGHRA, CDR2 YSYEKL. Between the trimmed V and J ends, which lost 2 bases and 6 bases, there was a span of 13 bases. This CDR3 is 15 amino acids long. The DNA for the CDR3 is TGCGCCAGCAGCCAACCGGGACGCAGGGATGAAAAACTGTTTTTT. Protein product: CASSQPGRRDEKLFF.